A single sample is the source of the 19 T cell receptor beta chains below, sequenced in a study of T-cell memory formation after mild COVID-19. Each CDR3 protein is one row after TCRdb ran MiXCR on the 5' RACE reads. The table records fewer than 95,000 distinct CDR3 sequences, less than 15% of them present only once. The sequencing input was PBMCs or a T cell subset sorted from them (not recorded which). These receptors originate from an adult woman who had mild COVID-19 (a few samples of this study predate the infection). Cell type and time point are not known.

The chain recombines TRBV7-9 with TRBJ2-4; a possible D gene is TRBD2 (7 bases). The V end lost 10 bases, the J end lost 9 bases, and 16 bases lay between the germline ends. The CDR3 loop spans 12 amino acids. In germline, CDR1 is SEHNR, CDR2 FQNEAQ (reference sequence). This CDR3 is CATSGGQRIQYF. In nucleotides, the CDR3 is TGTGCCACCTCCGGGGGGCAGCGCATTCAGTACTTC.

This clonotype was recorded a few times. The chain recombines TRBV3-1 with TRBJ2-1; 9 positions match TRBD1. Germline CDR1 reads LGHDT; CDR2 reads YNNKEL (reference sequence). This CDR3 has 15 amino acids. Losses at the gene ends were 2 bases for V and 8 bases for J; bases not matched to a gene: 7. The CDR3 sequence is CASSQFRDREYEQFF. CDR3 DNA sequence: TGTGCCAGCAGCCAATTCCGGGACAGGGAATATGAGCAGTTCTTC.

For the CDR3, the DNA is TGTGCCAGCAGCCCCTCTCCCGGGGTCGCGGAGCAGTACTTC. Amino acid sequence: CASSPSPGVAEQYF. The genes are TRBV7-9 and TRBJ2-7; D possibly corresponds to TRBD2 (5 bases). Trimming left V 5 bases short and J 7 bases short, with 18 bases between. The CDR3 sequence is 14 residues long. Germline V gene data show CDR1 as SEHNR and CDR2 as FQNEAQ (reference sequence).

In its sample, this clonotype was seen many times. The rearrangement links TRBV4-3 to TRBJ2-7; TRBD2 is a possible D gene (5 bases). V was shortened by 4 bases and J by 7 bases, with 20 bases between the two germline ends. The CDR3 has 15 residues. Germline V gene lookup returns CDR1 LGHNA and CDR2 YSLEER. CDR3: CASSLRRTPAREQYF. Here the CDR3 DNA reads TGCGCCAGCAGCCTGAGGCGGACTCCGGCGCGAGAGCAGTACTTC.

The CDR3 protein is CASSLRAGKDYGYTF. The CDR3 nucleotides read TGTGCCAGCAGTTTAAGGGCAGGAAAAGACTATGGCTACACCTTC. This chain joins TRBV7-8 and TRBJ1-2; D remains unclear. The germline CDR1 and CDR2 sequences are SGHVS and FQNEAQ. The V end lost 6 bases, the J end lost 3 bases, and 17 bases lay between the germline ends. The CDR3 has 15 amino acids.

V gene TRBV9 combines with J gene TRBJ1-2, with D possibly being TRBD1 (5 bases). The CDR3 extends over 14 amino acids. Germline V lookup: CDR1 SGDLS, CDR2 YYNGEE. Between the trimmed V and J ends, which lost 4 bases and 2 bases, there was a span of 12 bases. The CDR3 here is CASSTRGGNYGYTF. CDR3 nucleotides: TGTGCCAGCAGCACCCGCGGGGGGAACTATGGCTACACCTTC.

The sample holds a few counts of this clonotype. This rearrangement joins TRBV29-1 to TRBJ2-2, with a possible D match to TRBD2 (6 bases). V shed 7 bases and J shed 1 base, with 16 bases lying between them. The germline gives CDR1 SQVTM, CDR2 ANQGSEA. The CDR3 contains 15 residues. CDR3 sequence: CSAESGYQNTGELFF. For the CDR3, the DNA is TGCAGCGCCGAAAGCGGGTATCAGAACACCGGGGAGCTGTTTTTT.

This rearrangement joins TRBV19 to TRBJ1-5; tentatively, D is TRBD1 (6 bases). The CDR3 has 19 amino acids. The germline V gene has CDR1 LNHDA and CDR2 SQIVND (reference sequence). Trimming pared 5 bases from V and 2 bases from J, leaving 25 bases between. Here the CDR3 DNA reads TGTGCCAGTAGTCCCTTTGCGGACAGACCTGGGGTGGGCAATCAGCCCCAGCATTTT. It yields the protein CASSPFADRPGVGNQPQHF.

The gene calls are TRBV7-9 and TRBJ2-2, with D tentatively TRBD1 or TRBD2 (5 bases each). Germline lookup yields CDR1 SEHNR and CDR2 FQNEAQ (reference sequence). The CDR3 runs to 16 residues. Trimming removed 6 bases at V and 0 bases at J, with 14 bases between. The CDR3 loop reads CASRRTGTPNTGELFF. The DNA of the CDR3 is TGTGCCAGCAGGAGGACCGGGACCCCGAACACCGGGGAGCTGTTTTTT. The variable domain in full, with the rest retrieved from reference TRBV7-9 and TRBJ2-2, is DTGVSQNPRHKITKRGQNVTFRCDPISEHNRLYWYRQTLGQGPEFLTYFQNEAQLEKSRLLSDRFSAERPKGSFSTLEIQRTEQGDSAMYLCASRRTGTPNTGELFFGEGSRLTVL.

Many counts were recorded for this clonotype. The chain has TRBV12-3 or TRBV12-4 and TRBJ2-2, with D hard to call. This CDR3 region has 13 residues. With 5 bases removed from V and 7 bases from J, the gap between germline ends came to 11 bases. The CDR3 here is CASSLRVDGELFF. CDR3 in DNA: TGTGCCAGCAGTCTTCGGGTTGACGGGGAGCTGTTTTTT.

J is TRBJ2-5 and V is TRBV27; 8 bases fit TRBD1. With V trimmed by 6 bases and J by 3 bases, 3 bases remained unmatched. This CDR3 comprises 13 residues. CDR1 and CDR2 (germline): MNHEY, SMNVEV (reference sequence). The CDR3 loop reads CASSETGEETQYF. CDR3 in DNA: TGTGCCAGCAGCGAGACAGGGGAAGAGACCCAGTACTTC.

This clonotype was observed a handful of times. V usage is TRBV2 and J usage is TRBJ2-7; 10 bases agree with TRBD2. CDR3 length equals 15 residues. CDR1 and CDR2 from the germline V gene are SNHLY and FYNNEI. Germline trimming cut 6 bases from V and 2 bases from J; bases unmatched to any gene: 7. The CDR3 DNA is TGTGCCAGCAGGAGCGGGGGGGATCTGACCTACGAGCAGTACTTC. It yields the protein CASRSGGDLTYEQYF.

This clonotype has a handful of counts. The gene calls are TRBV5-1 and TRBJ2-5, with 7 bases matching TRBD1. The germline V gene encodes CDR1 SGHRS and CDR2 YFSETQ. The trim removed 3 bases at V and 4 bases at J, leaving 6 bases unmatched. The CDR3 has 14 amino acids. The CDR3 spells CASSWTGPGETQYF. CDR3 nucleotide sequence: TGCGCCAGCAGCTGGACAGGTCCTGGAGAGACCCAGTACTTC.

The chain uses TRBV28 and TRBJ1-1, with D perhaps matching TRBD1 (5 bases). The CDR3 loop spans 18 amino acids. Germline-derived CDR1 and CDR2 are MDHEN and SYDVKM. Trimming shortened V by 3 bases and J by 1 base, and 21 bases separated the two germline ends. The CDR3 nucleotides are TGTGCCAGCAGTTTGGACCAGAGAGGGTGGGGGAAGAACACTGAAGCTTTCTTT. This codes for CASSLDQRGWGKNTEAFF. Based on the CDR3 plus reference TRBV28 and TRBJ1-1, the full variable domain is DVKVTQSSRYLVKRTGEKVFLECVQDMDHENMFWYRQDPGLGLRLIYFSYDVKMKEKGDIPEGYSVSREKKERFSLILESASTNQTSMYLCASSLDQRGWGKNTEAFFGQGTRLTVV.

This rearrangement joins TRBV4-3 to TRBJ2-1, with no clear D. With 0 bases removed from V and 2 bases from J, the gap between germline ends came to 8 bases. CDR3 length: 15 residues. Per the germline V gene, CDR1 is LGHNA and CDR2 is YSLEER. The CDR3 protein is CASSQDRVPYNEQFF. In DNA form, the CDR3 reads TGCGCCAGCAGCCAAGATAGGGTCCCCTACAATGAGCAGTTCTTC.

Only a few counts were recorded for this clonotype. The V call is TRBV14, the J call TRBJ2-1; the D gene is possibly TRBD1 (5 bases). Trimming removed 4 bases from V and 2 bases from J, with 18 bases in between. The CDR3 has 17 residues. Germline lookup yields CDR1 SGHDN and CDR2 FVKESK. CDR3 region: CASSLLPGPAPYNEQFF. The CDR3 nucleotides are TGTGCCAGCAGCCTCCTACCAGGGCCCGCGCCCTACAATGAGCAGTTCTTC. Together with reference TRBV14 and TRBJ2-1, the CDR3 gives the full variable domain: EAGVTQFPSHSVIEKGQTVTLRCDPISGHDNLYWYRRVMGKEIKFLLHFVKESKQDESGMPNNRFLAERTGGTYSTLKVQPAELEDSGVYFCASSLLPGPAPYNEQFFGPGTRLTVL.

This clonotype was found a few times. The chain couples TRBV10-3 to TRBJ2-1; D remains ambiguous. Germline V gene data show CDR1 as ENHRY and CDR2 as SYGVKD. Trimming took off 3 bases at V and 2 bases at J, with 8 bases between the two ends. The CDR3 length is 14 residues. CDR3 loop: CAISDTGTYNEQFF. CDR3 DNA: TGTGCCATCAGTGATACTGGCACCTACAATGAGCAGTTCTTC.

The J gene is TRBJ2-2, the V gene TRBV15; possible D gene TRBD2, 6 bases. Trimming shortened V by 1 base and J by 4 bases, and 19 bases separated the two germline ends. This CDR3 region has 18 residues. Germline CDR1 is LNHNV and CDR2 is YYDKDF (reference sequence). The CDR3 bases are TGTGCCACCAGCAGAGGAGTAGAAGGGAGTAGCGGCACCGGGGAGCTGTTTTTT. Residues: CATSRGVEGSSGTGELFF.

In nucleotides, the CDR3 is TGTGCCAGCAGTTACACCGGGACGGTCTATGGCTACACCTTC. Translated, it gives CASSYTGTVYGYTF. The genes are TRBV6-5 and TRBJ1-2, with D perhaps matching TRBD1 (5 bases). Trimming took off 2 bases at V and 4 bases at J, with 11 bases between the two ends. Germline V gene data show CDR1 as MNHEY and CDR2 as SVGAGI. The CDR3 consists of 14 residues.